A selection of T cell receptor beta chains follows, all from one sample in a study of identical twins. TCRdb re-called the 5' RACE reads through MiXCR, storing one row per CDR3 protein. The sample contains 200,000 to 250,000 distinct CDR3 sequences, roughly 13% of which appear only once. The same sample was also studied in work on yellow fever vaccine responses in identical twins.

What was sequenced was memory (CD45RO+) T cells sorted from blood. The source of these receptors is a woman younger than 30 in good health. The CDR3 runs from the conserved cysteine through the conserved F or W. The order of the fields is clone size, V gene, J gene, D gene, CDR3 protein, CDR3 DNA. D genes are given only for firm matches. Size is stated for part of the rows, as once, few or many counts, or as a class when the clone is expanded.

.	TRBV4-3	TRBJ2-2	.	CASSQEVRVTGELFF	TGCGCCAGCAGCCAAGAGGTCAGGGTCACCGGGGAGCTGTTTTTT
.	TRBV9	TRBJ2-7	.	CASSTKRTETYEQYF	TGTGCCAGCAGCACGAAAAGGACAGAGACCTACGAGCAGTACTTC
.	TRBV4-2	TRBJ2-2	TRBD2	CASSQQRETGTGELFF	TGTGCCAGCAGCCAGCAGCGGGAGACGGGCACCGGGGAGCTGTTTTTT
.	TRBV10-3	TRBJ2-7	.	CAISERECEQYF	TGTGCCATCAGTGAGAGGGAGTGCGAGCAGTACTTC
many	TRBV4-3	TRBJ2-3	.	CASSQASRGTDTQYF	TGCGCCAGCAGCCAAGCAAGTAGGGGGACAGATACGCAGTATTTT
.	TRBV10-3	TRBJ2-7	.	CAISESEGEGEQYF	TGTGCCATCAGTGAGTCGGAGGGGGAAGGCGAGCAGTACTTC
many	TRBV7-3	TRBJ2-7	.	CASSKDSFSYEQYF	TGTGCCAGCAGTAAAGACAGTTTCTCCTACGAGCAGTACTTC
.	TRBV6-1	TRBJ2-2	TRBD1	CASRGPGQRNTGELFF	TGTGCCAGCAGGGGACCGGGACAGAGGAACACCGGGGAGCTGTTTTTT
.	TRBV5-5	TRBJ2-5	TRBD1	CASSLRTGGRETQYF	TGTGCCAGCAGCTTAAGGACAGGGGGCAGAGAGACCCAGTACTTC
.	TRBV24-1	TRBJ2-3	.	CATSEEGGADTQYF	TGTGCCACCAGTGAAGAAGGGGGGGCGGATACGCAGTATTTT